This is a list of T cell receptor beta chains from one sample in a study of OX40 agonist ivuxolimab in advanced cancers. The assay was immunoSEQ multiplex PCR, and TCRdb's table has in-frame clones only and misses some. The sample has tens of thousands of clones; over 80% are singletons. The sample here was CD4+ or CD8+ T cells sorted from blood, taken in a trial of the OX40 agonist ivuxolimab. The receptors stem from an adult with an advanced solid tumor such as melanoma, head and neck, liver or kidney cancer. Each CDR3 is given with its conserved first and last residue. A D gene is named only where the DNA matches it firmly. The size field is filled for only some rows; it gives once, few, many or a size class.

>TRBV14|NA|TRBJ2-5|NA
TGTGCCAGCAGCCAAGCCCGAATAGGGACCCAGTACTTC
CASSQARIGTQYF
>TRBV6-5|NA|TRBJ1-3|NA
TGTGCCAGCACCTCGTCTGGAAACACCATATATTTT
CASTSSGNTIYF
>TRBV10-3|few|TRBJ1-4|NA
TGTGCCATCAGTGAGTCGGGGACTCAAGTTAATGAAAAACTGTTTTTT
CAISESGTQVNEKLFF
>TRBV7-8|NA|TRBJ2-5|NA
TGTGCCAGCAGCTTCCGGCAGGGAGCCTCCCAAGAGACCCAGTACTTC
CASSFRQGASQETQYF
>TRBV9|once|TRBJ1-1|NA
TGTGCCAGCAGCGCCGGGGGGCCCTCGAGGACTGAAGCTTTCTTT
CASSAGGPSRTEAFF
>TRBV4-1|once|TRBJ2-7|NA
TGCGCCAGCAGCCAAGTGGGGGACCCCTACGAGCAGTACTTC
CASSQVGDPYEQYF
>TRBV6-5|NA|TRBJ2-1|TRBD2
TGTGCCAGCAGTAAGAGGGCTAGCGGATTAAATGAGCAGTTCTTC
CASSKRASGLNEQFF
>TRBV7-2|NA|TRBJ2-7|TRBD1
TGTGCCAGCAGCGCCGCACAGGGGTTCGAGCAGTACTTC
CASSAAQGFEQYF
>TRBV5-5|NA|TRBJ2-5|NA
TGTGCCAGCAGCTTGGAAGAGGGAAGGTTGGGAGAGACCCAGTACTTC
CASSLEEGRLGETQYF
>TRBV28|NA|TRBJ2-2|TRBD1
TGTGCCAGCAGAAGTCCGACAGGGGGCAAGAACACCGGGGAGCTGTTTTTT
CASRSPTGGKNTGELFF
>TRBV6-1|NA|TRBJ2-7|TRBD1
TGTGCCAGCAGTGTATTTGAACAGGGGGCCCTCCCCTTC
CASSVFEQGALPF
>TRBV5-6|NA|TRBJ2-4|TRBD2
TGTGCCAGCAGCAGATGGACTAGCGGGGGGGCCCAAGCCAAAAACATTCAGTACTTC
CASSRWTSGGAQAKNIQYF
>TRBV7-2|NA|TRBJ2-7|NA
TGTGCCAGCAGCTTAGCGCATAGTCAGGGATACGAGCAGTACTTC
CASSLAHSQGYEQYF
>TRBV7-9|NA|TRBJ2-3|TRBD2
TGTGCCAGCTCGAAGGGGCTAGCGGGGGGGAAAGATACGCAGTATTTT
CASSKGLAGGKDTQYF
>TRBV29-1|once|TRBJ2-7|NA
TGCAGCGTTGATGTGGGAGGCGGCTACGAGCAGTACTTC
CSVDVGGGYEQYF
>TRBV6-1|NA|TRBJ1-3|NA
TGTGCCAGCAGTTCCACCGGAAACACCATATATTTT
CASSSTGNTIYF
>TRBV7-6|NA|TRBJ1-1|TRBD1
TGTGCCAGCAGCCCAGGGACAGGGTGGATGAACACTGAAGCTTTCTTT
CASSPGTGWMNTEAFF
>TRBV7-7|few|TRBJ2-6|NA
TGTGCTAGCAGCTTAGAAGGAGCTTCTGGGGCCAACGTCCTGACTTTC
CASSLEGASGANVLTF
>TRBV7-3|NA|TRBJ2-7|TRBD2
TGTGCCAGCAGCCGACTAGCGGGCCCCTCCTACGAGCAGTACTTC
CASSRLAGPSYEQYF
>TRBV6-1|NA|TRBJ2-1|TRBD1
TGTGCCAGCAGAACCGGGACAGACTCCTACAATGAGCAGTTCTTC
CASRTGTDSYNEQFF
>TRBV7-6|NA|TRBJ2-3|NA
TGTGCCAGCAGCCGCGACATGGAAAGGACCACAGATACGCAGTATTTT
CASSRDMERTTDTQYF
>TRBV4-1|NA|TRBJ1-5|NA
TGCGCCAGCAGCCAAGATTTAGGGCAGCCCCAGCATTTT
CASSQDLGQPQHF
>TRBV5-1|NA|TRBJ2-3|NA
TGCGCCAGCAGCTTGAACACAGGGTCCACAGATACGCAGTATTTT
CASSLNTGSTDTQYF
>TRBV6-6|NA|TRBJ2-2|TRBD2
TGTGCCAGCAGTTACGCAGCGGGAGCCGACACCGGGGAGCTGTTTTTT
CASSYAAGADTGELFF
>TRBV5-1|NA|TRBJ2-3|NA
TGCGCCAGCAGCTTGCTTGGGGATACGCAGTATTTT
CASSLLGDTQYF
>TRBV7-3|few|TRBJ2-1|TRBD1
TGTGCCAGCAGCTTAGGACAGGGAGGAAACAATGAGCAGTTCTTC
CASSLGQGGNNEQFF
>TRBV6-1|few|TRBJ1-1|NA
TGTGCCAGCATGCCTCCGGGACACCTGAACACTGAAGCTTTCTTT
CASMPPGHLNTEAFF